This T cell receptor beta chain was retrieved from a study of blood T cell repertoires in COVID-19 (dated by TCRdb to the early 2020s). Notes on the research overall: Samples from collaborators originated in the United States, Italy and Spain and spanned both the acute and convalescent phases of COVID-19. HLA class I and class II types, where available, came from metadata supplied by the sample provider rather than from assay-based typing. The dataset comprised deeply sampled blood TCRbeta repertoires from subjects exposed to, actively infected with, or recovered from COVID-19. A de-identified subject ID, COVID-19 status, age in years and sex were almost always included in the sample metadata. The repertoires were made available in a free public database intended to serve as a resource for research on the immune response to SARS-CoV-2. The samples were drawn from two sources: the first 160 participants of the ongoing ImmuneRACE study, and over 950 subjects contributed by 6 global collaborators. The prospective study material was composed of cDNA or gDNA derived from T cells, B-cell-depleted T cells, or PBMCs. General conclusions and limits of the study: How much clinical and demographic metadata was included differed by source and by participant, and the metadata was provided uncurated.

The CDR3 has 20 amino acids, counting the end cysteine and phenylalanine. Kept here is only the CDR3 DNA, which spans 60 bases and is read in frame from base 1. Deletion took 7 bases off V and 0 bases off J, with a span of 28 bases between the germline ends. Per the germline V gene, MDHEN is the CDR1 and SYDVKM is the CDR2. The collaborating institutions used their own protocols to collect whole blood in K2EDTA tubes. For TCRbeta analysis, collaborators shipped samples as frozen whole blood, isolated PBMCs, or DNA extracted from either of those sample types. The immunoSEQ Assay, a bias-controlled multiplex PCR, was used to amplify TCRbeta CDR3 regions from genomic DNA. As for the authors' bioinformatics: The number of nucleated cells in each sample was estimated from the amplification of reference gene primers within the assay. Sequence reads were collapsed and filtered to measure the absolute abundance of every unique TCRbeta CDR3 rearrangement. For each sample, productive Simpson clonality was calculated by taking the square root of Simpson's diversity index across productive rearrangements. This is the immuneACCESS table as TCRdb keeps it, with only in-frame sequences that have V and J called. A part of the clones is gone; compared with another copy, unresolved V genes explain less than half, and the rest is unexplained. The V and J calls and clone size are taken from that table; D and trimming were inferred from the DNA. Counted in this sample were tens of thousands of clones; 75% to 90% of them appeared once. More than 30% of the sample is taken by the ten largest.

To note about this clone: The target of this receptor is not known. Nothing much larger sits one base from this clone, and base qualities are not available.

This receptor chain uses TRBV28 and TRBJ1-5; a tentative D call is TRBD1 (6 bases match). The receptor's source is a man older than 75 with acute or convalescent COVID-19. Sequencing was performed on peripheral blood. This receptor carries the CDR3 CASTAFWGAGAAGSNQPQHF. The sequenced DNA: TGTGCCAGCACTGCTTTTTGGGGGGCGGGGGCCGCCGGTAGCAATCAGCCCCAGCATTTT.